This is a list of T cell receptor beta chains from one sample in a study of a mutant IDH1 vaccine in newly diagnosed glioma. Libraries were prepared by immunoSEQ multiplex PCR; TCRdb keeps only in-frame clonotypes and omits some of them. The sample lists 110,000 or so clones, roughly 90% occurring once. The antigens of these receptors remain unknown. Sequencing used PBMCs, obtained from a glioma patient whose treatment included an IDH1 peptide vaccine. The receptor source for this set is a woman aged 45-60 years with glioma. Both conserved end residues are part of each CDR3.

j_gene	v_gene	CDR3aa
TRBJ2-1	TRBV27	CASSTGPGSYNEQFF
-	TRBV15	CATSRDLSYEQYF
TRBJ2-5	TRBV15	CATSDRLAGQETQYF
TRBJ1-5	TRBV28	CASSTDLQGYNQPQHF
TRBJ1-3	TRBV19	CASSRGYYSGNTIYF
TRBJ2-7	TRBV5-8	CASSWDRVEQYF
TRBJ1-5	TRBV4-1	CASSQDRWESNQAQHF
TRBJ1-4	TRBV19	CASSYLEDEKLFF
TRBJ2-5	TRBV5-1	CASSPGTVQETQYF
TRBJ1-6	TRBV14	CASSQGFYNSPLHF
TRBJ2-3	TRBV7-8	CASSFQGARSTDTQYF
TRBJ1-1	TRBV30	CAWRRGATEAFF
TRBJ2-5	TRBV5-1	CASSARQETQYF
TRBJ1-6	TRBV28	CASSFIAGGNSPLHF
TRBJ2-7	TRBV4-2	CASSQDLTSGAYEQYF
TRBJ1-5	TRBV6-1	CASSPGAGHNQPQHF
TRBJ1-2	TRBV29-1	CSVRTGLNYGYTF
TRBJ1-1	TRBV30	CAWSVHLGQGAFF
TRBJ1-2	TRBV7-3	CASSLGQGYGYTF
TRBJ2-7	TRBV4-2	CASSHPRGSGRPDSYEQYF
TRBJ2-3	TRBV9	CASSVETTDTQYF
-	TRBV19	CASSLDSSYEQYF
TRBJ2-3	TRBV28	CASSDGGGATDTQYF
TRBJ2-7	TRBV7-9	CASRSGSGNEQYF
TRBJ2-7	TRBV28	CASIGRSDEQYF
TRBJ2-7	TRBV9	CASSVEGTGPYEQYF
-	TRBV30	CAWSAGFEQYF
TRBJ2-2	TRBV18	CASSPAGGNTGELFF
TRBJ1-3	TRBV14	CASSQAFGNTIYF
TRBJ2-1	TRBV27	CASSPPSWAKQFF
TRBJ1-2	TRBV28	CASSFNPGVGYGYTF
TRBJ2-7	TRBV5-6	CASSLGGSGEQYF
TRBJ1-6	TRBV5-1	CASSPGTGQYHSPLHF
TRBJ2-2	TRBV7-9	CASSPPGTSWPGELFF
TRBJ1-5	TRBV11-2	CASSLGRGGQPQHF
TRBJ2-5	TRBV10-3	CAISERETQYF
TRBJ2-2	TRBV4-1	CASSLGQGYLTGELFF
TRBJ2-3	TRBV5-4	CASSRISGSHTDTQYF
TRBJ2-7	TRBV12-1	CASSSSRGIDEQYF
TRBJ1-1	TRBV28	CASSFTPQNTEAFF
TRBJ1-1	TRBV29-1	CSVGVMNTEAFF
TRBJ1-5	TRBV30	CAWSVLGGRQPQHF
TRBJ2-2	TRBV30	CAWSVWGQGRGNTGELFF
TRBJ2-1	TRBV7-9	CASIFGPSDYNEQFF
TRBJ2-7	TRBV7-9	CASSPLSYEQYF
TRBJ1-5	TRBV2	CASSQGAQPQHF
TRBJ1-1	TRBV27	CASSLSQGEPGQTEAFF
TRBJ1-1	TRBV9	CASSVVGNRNTEAFF
TRBJ1-3	TRBV28	CASSSDGTGNTIYF
TRBJ2-1	TRBV6-5	CASRPLVAGEQFF
TRBJ1-1	TRBV6-5	CASRGENLEAFF
TRBJ1-5	TRBV28	CASSLPVDSNQPQHF
TRBJ2-3	TRBV7-7	CASSLGTGGFLDTQYF
TRBJ1-4	TRBV5-4	CASSFLQGDEKLFF